This entry concerns a single TCR beta chain. Its target is unknown. TCRdb's table, derived via immunoSEQ multiplex PCR, lists solely in-frame clones and lacks some. Among 77,000 or so clones listed, about 90% were seen once. This sample is drawn from a study of OX40 agonist ivuxolimab in advanced cancers. Study-level results: Dose levels from 0.1 to 3.0 mg/kg saw CD4+ and CD8+ blood T cells expand clonally by week 6.

People who had autoimmune disease history or systemic immunosuppression were excluded. J gave up 3 bases and V 7 bases, and 7 bases lay outside the gene matches. Germline-derived CDR1 and CDR2 are SQVTM and ANQGSEA. The CDR3 has 13 residues. The receptor was derived from an adult with an advanced solid tumor such as melanoma, head and neck, liver or kidney cancer. The specimen was CD4+ or CD8+ T cells sorted from blood, collected in a trial of the OX40 agonist ivuxolimab. V gene TRBV29-1 combines with J gene TRBJ1-1; 8 bases match TRBD1. The CDR3: CSAAGQGYTEAFF. CDR3 bases: TGCAGCGCCGCCGGACAGGGATACACTGAAGCTTTCTTT.